These T cell receptor beta chains were read from a single sample in a study of control samples from healthy donors and cancer patients. Some clones are missing from TCRdb's copy, which holds only in-frame ones; the method was immunoSEQ multiplex PCR. Among 150,000 to 200,000 clones listed, about 92% were seen once. Specimen: blood. These receptors were taken from a man younger than 45 in good health. CDR3s leave out the opening cysteine and the closing phenylalanine or tryptophan. Fields, in order: D gene, J gene, V gene, CDR3 protein. A D gene is named only where the DNA matches it firmly.

TRBD1	TRBJ1-1	TRBV30	AADRGMNTEAF
.	TRBJ1-5	TRBV19	ASSSPFERQPQH
TRBD1	TRBJ1-2	TRBV19	ASSNRDSYGYT
TRBD1	TRBJ2-7	TRBV2	ANKLGQAYEQY
TRBD1	TRBJ1-2	TRBV15	ATSREGQGYGYT
TRBD2	TRBJ2-3	TRBV7-2	ASKKRGLADTDTQY
.	TRBJ1-1	TRBV6-6	ASSYGAEAF
TRBD2	TRBJ2-3	TRBV27	ASSPFLAGGEISTDTQY
.	TRBJ2-1	TRBV28	ASSFSPRVRPGSEQF
.	TRBJ2-7	TRBV27	ASSPLVTGEQY
TRBD1	TRBJ1-2	TRBV2	ASSEGTGGPTYGYT
TRBD2	TRBJ2-4	TRBV3-1/TRBV3-2	ASSQLSGGAGDIQY
.	TRBJ1-1	TRBV6-5	ASSYSTRVDTEAF
TRBD1	TRBJ2-7	TRBV28	ASSLSTDRGTSYEQY
TRBD1	TRBJ2-1	TRBV10-2	ASTQGAHNEQF
.	TRBJ2-6	TRBV18	ASSPFNSGANVLT
TRBD1	TRBJ1-1	TRBV29-1	SASFGTENTEAF
.	TRBJ2-2	TRBV7-9	ASSYRPGELF
.	TRBJ1-1	TRBV7-2	ASTHDLLWAGAF
TRBD1	TRBJ1-4	TRBV29-1	SVRDRSNEKLF
.	TRBJ1-1	TRBV6-5	ASSYVSNAEAF
TRBD2	TRBJ2-3	TRBV7-2	ASRPGLGATDTQY
TRBD2	TRBJ2-1	TRBV7-9	ASSSTPGLATEQF
TRBD1	TRBJ1-2	TRBV19	ASSGQGNYGYT
.	TRBJ1-2	TRBV28	ATTIPQLYGYT
.	TRBJ2-5	TRBV4-3	ASSQGLTRRQETQY
TRBD2	TRBJ2-1	TRBV12-3/TRBV12-4	ASSFRSGGEQF
TRBD1	TRBJ2-7	TRBV6-1	ASSDRPDRTGRYEQY
TRBD2	TRBJ2-5	TRBV4-2	ASSQDWRGTQETQY
TRBD2	TRBJ2-2	TRBV28	ASSPNTSGRGTGELF
.	TRBJ2-6	TRBV5-6	ASSLGLSSGANVLT
.	TRBJ1-1	TRBV29-1	SGRGTASRGEAF
.	TRBJ1-2	TRBV19	ASSLSTNYGYT
.	TRBJ1-1	TRBV7-6	ASSFPGGHDTEAF
.	TRBJ1-6	TRBV5-1	ASSFSLNSPLH
.	TRBJ2-7	TRBV19	ASSIRRGYEQY
TRBD1	TRBJ1-5	TRBV27	ASSPDRGIGRNQPQH
.	TRBJ1-1	TRBV10-3	AISHRTVNTEAF
TRBD2	TRBJ2-3	TRBV27	ASSALAGGTDTQY
.	TRBJ1-1	TRBV27	ASSPYQQLEAF
.	TRBJ2-7	TRBV3-1/TRBV3-2	ASSQRSAALHHEQY
TRBD2	TRBJ2-2	TRBV24-1	ATSGGTSINGELF